In its sample, the clone carrying this TCR beta chain ranks as medium-sized. The antigen is not known. These data come from a study of vaccination effects on CD4 cells after COVID-19. The CDR3 extends over 14 amino acids. J lost 4 bases, V lost 5 bases, and 6 bases had no gene match. The germline V gene encodes CDR1 SGHAT and CDR2 FQDESV (reference sequence). The study, taken as a whole, reports: Few convalescent patients and no early post-infection timepoints were included in the study. Marked clonal contraction was seen in infection- and vaccine-induced clones late after vaccination.

Produced via immunoSEQ multiplex PCR; TCRdb's table is partial and in-frame only. The sample holds roughly 53,000 clones, 75% to 85% seen once. ViraFEST expansion of antigen-specific CD4+ T cells with viral peptide pools preceded sequencing. When around 10 days of culture had elapsed, CD4+ T cells were isolated. The study found no prior SARS-CoV-2 infection in the vaccine recipients, who tested negative for nucleocapsid antibodies. Researchers reported culturing two million PBMC in each well, adding around 10 IU/ml IL-2 and roughly 11 ug/ml peptides. Researchers swapped half the medium for IL-2 medium on both days 3 and 7.

Here the sequenced sample was CD4+ T cells from PBMCs cultured with HCoV-OC43 spike peptides, taken before COVID-19 vaccination. The subset denotes: HCoV-OC43 spike overlapping peptide pool stimulation. The chain employs TRBV11-1 and TRBJ1-1; 8 nucleotides align to TRBD1. This receptor was identified in a human donor who received a COVID-19 vaccine. The CDR3 region has the DNA TGTGCCAGCAGCGTCGGGACAGGCGCCACTGAAGCTTTCTTT. It translates to CASSVGTGATEAFF.